The text below deals with one T cell receptor beta chain. Antigen specificity is unknown. The source of the sample is a study of immune evolution from preneoplasia to lung adenocarcinoma. Whole-study findings and limits: From normal lung to invasive adenocarcinoma, top clone frequencies appeared to decrease. T cell clonality was higher in KRAS-mutant than EGFR-mutant or wild-type nodules. Normal lung had highest clonality; later lesions appeared denser, more diverse.

Profiled with immunoSEQ multiplex PCR; TCRdb holds only in-frame clones, not every one. The sample yields 6,500 to 9,000 clones, approximately 86% seen once. Germline values: CDR1 SGHAT, CDR2 FQDESV (reference sequence). The CDR3 contains 16 residues. The V gene end was trimmed by 5 bases and the J gene end by 2 bases; junction bases not matched to a gene: 5. Two lung cancer pathologists independently confirmed each histologic diagnosis. The chain combines TRBV11-1 with TRBJ2-1; 11 bases map to TRBD1. This sequence originates from a person older than 75 with lung adenocarcinoma. The sequenced sample consisted of FFPE minimally invasive lung adenocarcinoma tissue. The CDR3 spells CASSARDRGAYNEQFF. The CDR3 bases are TGTGCCAGCAGCGCCCGGGACAGGGGGGCCTACAATGAGCAGTTCTTC.